The 10 T cell receptor beta chains below all came from one sample that was sequenced in a study of metastatic and nonmetastatic thyroid tumors. Among the patients, none had received any treatment before thyroid surgery. With MiXCR, TCRdb called clones anew from the PCR reads. The data show about 24,000 clones, over 10% seen once. The sample consisted of blood. These receptors came from a female donor with papillary thyroid cancer or a benign thyroid nodule (not recorded which). Some clones in this sample may be carry-over from other donors' samples.

This clone was counted a few times. The CDR3 sequence is CASSYGQNYGYTF. The CDR3 DNA follows: TGTGCCAGCAGTTACGGGCAGAACTATGGCTACACCTTC. V is TRBV27 and J is TRBJ1-2; D is ambiguous. Germline CDR1 and CDR2: MNHEY and SMNVEV (reference sequence). The CDR3 loop spans 13 amino acids. Trimming took off 4 bases at V and 2 bases at J, with 8 bases between the two ends.

There are many counts of this clone. This chain joins TRBV29-1 and TRBJ2-1; unclear D gene. Per the germline V gene, CDR1 is SQVTM and CDR2 is ANQGSEA. The CDR3 totals 13 residues. V lost 4 bases to trimming and J lost 6 bases, with 13 bases between them. CDR3 coding DNA: TGCAGCGTTGCGTGGCTATCTGGCAATGAGCAGTTCTTC. Translated, it gives CSVAWLSGNEQFF.

CDR3 sequence: CASSLEAGNTIYF. As DNA, the CDR3 is TGCGCCAGCAGCTTGGAAGCTGGAAACACCATATATTTT. The chain recombines TRBV5-1 with TRBJ1-3; no clear D gene. There are 13 residues in the CDR3. The V gene's germline CDR1 is SGHRS and CDR2 YFSETQ. The V gene lost 0 bases and the J gene lost 2 bases, with 3 bases spanning the gap. The whole variable domain, remainder taken from reference TRBV5-1 and TRBJ1-3, is KAGVTQTPRYLIKTRGQQVTLSCSPISGHRSVSWYQQTPGQGLQFLFEYFSETQRNKGNFPGRFSGRQFSNSRSEMNVSTLELGDSALYLCASSLEAGNTIYFGEGSWLTVV.

The chain has TRBV20-1 and TRBJ2-4; D ambiguous. CDR1 and CDR2 (germline): DFQATT, SNEGSKA (reference sequence). V lost 5 bases and J lost 8, with 16 bases in between. The CDR3 is made up of 13 amino acids. DNA of the CDR3: TGCAGTGCTCGCGAATGGGAATGGGACATTCAGTACTTC. Its protein product is CSAREWEWDIQYF.

This clone was observed at least ten times. This chain uses TRBV27 with TRBJ2-1; D is ambiguous. Germline V CDR1 and CDR2: MNHEY, SMNVEV (reference sequence). CDR3 length equals 15 residues. V was pared by 7 bases and J by 0 bases, with 13 bases between. The CDR3 loop is CASTVRASSYNEQFF. CDR3 sequence (DNA): TGTGCCAGCACCGTTCGGGCGAGCTCCTACAATGAGCAGTTCTTC.

This clone was picked up many times. J is TRBJ1-5 and V is TRBV11-1; TRBD1 matches at 8 bases. The ends lost 1 base at V and 8 bases at J; junction bases unmatched: 10. Per the germline V gene, CDR1 is SGHAT and CDR2 is FQDESV (reference sequence). The CDR3 loop spans 16 amino acids. The CDR3 nucleotides are TGTGCCAGCAGCTTAGGTGGGACAGGTGGGCTGGAGCCCCAGCATTTT. Encoded protein: CASSLGGTGGLEPQHF.

In this sample, this clone turned up many times. CDR3 bases: TGTGCCAGCAGTTTAGGTCAGGGAGGCCCCACAGATTCACCCCTCCACTTT. This gives the protein CASSLGQGGPTDSPLHF. The rearrangement links TRBV12-3 or TRBV12-4 to TRBJ1-6; a weak D match, TRBD1 (5 bases). The CDR3 covers 17 residues. Between the trimmed V and J ends, which lost 1 base and 8 bases, there was a span of 18 bases.

This clone has at least ten counts. The chain combines TRBV7-9 with TRBJ2-7; 8 nucleotides match TRBD1. CDR3 length: 19 amino acids. Trimming at V came to 3 bases and at J to 0 bases, leaving 16 bases not matched to a gene. In germline, CDR1 is SEHNR, CDR2 FQNEAQ (reference sequence). CDR3 DNA sequence: TGTGCCAGCAGCTTCCTCAACCCTCCTTCAGGGGGCGGCTCCTACGAGCAGTACTTC. Translating it yields CASSFLNPPSGGGSYEQYF. Full variable domain (outside the CDR3, taken from reference TRBV7-9 and TRBJ2-7): DTGVSQNPRHKITKRGQNVTFRCDPISEHNRLYWYRQTLGQGPEFLTYFQNEAQLEKSRLLSDRFSAERPKGSFSTLEIQRTEQGDSAMYLCASSFLNPPSGGGSYEQYFGPGTRLTVT.

This clone was counted at least ten times. This chain connects TRBV18 to TRBJ2-1; TRBD2 agrees at 9 bases. After removal of 1 base from V and 6 bases from J, the junction contained 4 bases not matched to a gene. Germline lookup yields CDR1 KGHSH and CDR2 LQKENI. CDR3 size: 15 residues. The CDR3 region has the DNA TGTGCCAGCTCACCACTAGCGGGAGAGGGCAATGAGCAGTTCTTC. As protein: CASSPLAGEGNEQFF.

In this sample, this clone turned up many times. The J gene is TRBJ2-7, the V gene TRBV29-1; D may correspond to TRBD1 or TRBD2 (5 bases each). V dropped 6 bases and J dropped 6 bases, with 21 bases sitting between them. Germline-derived CDR1 and CDR2 are SQVTM and ANQGSEA. CDR3 size: 14 residues. CDR3 protein: CSVGGTDVGREQYF. The CDR3 DNA is TGCAGCGTGGGTGGGACGGACGTGGGACGCGAGCAGTACTTC.